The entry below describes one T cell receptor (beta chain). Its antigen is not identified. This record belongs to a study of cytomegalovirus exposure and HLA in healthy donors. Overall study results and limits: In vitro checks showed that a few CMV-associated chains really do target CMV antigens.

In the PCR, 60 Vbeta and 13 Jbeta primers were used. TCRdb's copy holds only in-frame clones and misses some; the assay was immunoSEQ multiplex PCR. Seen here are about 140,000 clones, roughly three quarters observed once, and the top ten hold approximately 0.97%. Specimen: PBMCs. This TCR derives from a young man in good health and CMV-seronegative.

Written as DNA, the CDR3 is TGTGCCTCACAGGGCCTAAACACTGAAGCTTTCTTT. It is translated as CASQGLNTEAFF. V and J are TRBV6-5 and TRBJ1-1, with D possibly TRBD1 on 6 matching bases. Trimming shortened V by 11 bases and J by 2 bases, and 12 bases separated the two germline ends. The CDR3 sequence is 12 residues long. The germline gives CDR1 MNHEY, CDR2 SVGAGI.